These 30 T cell receptor beta chains share one sample of origin, sequenced in a study of shared clonotypes between healthy human individuals. Data came from immunoSEQ multiplex PCR; TCRdb stores just in-frame clones and leaves some out. The repertoire has about 2 million clones, around 96% of them found once; the top ten carry 1% to 1.3%. In the naive CD8 group, cells lacked CD45RO and were positively selected for CCR7, so terminally differentiated effector memory CD45RA+ cells were left out. The sequenced sample was naive CD8+ T cells sorted from blood. The origin of the receptors is a man between 18 and 35 years old in good health.

This clone was detected once. The genes are TRBV6-5 and TRBJ2-7, with 7 bases lining up with TRBD2. With V trimmed by 6 bases and J by 3 bases, 8 bases remained unmatched. This CDR3 contains 14 residues. Per germline, CDR1 MNHEY and CDR2 SVGAGI. CDR3 coding DNA: TGTGCCAGCAGAACTAGCGCGCCCCTCTACGAGCAGTACTTC. Its translation: CASRTSAPLYEQYF.

J is TRBJ2-2 and V is TRBV28, with 12 bases fitting TRBD1. Germline V CDR1 and CDR2: MDHEN, SYDVKM. Losses at the gene ends were 5 bases for V and 0 bases for J; bases not matched to a gene: 7. The CDR3 contains 18 residues. CDR3 protein: CASSDYGTGGPNTGELFF. In DNA form, the CDR3 reads TGTGCCAGCAGTGACTACGGGACAGGGGGCCCGAACACCGGGGAGCTGTTTTTT.

The genes are TRBV27 and TRBJ1-4; D ambiguous. V lost 5 bases and J 6 bases, leaving 13 bases between the germline ends. From germline, CDR1 is MNHEY and CDR2 SMNVEV (reference sequence). This CDR3 contains 14 residues. The CDR3 loop is CASSHGGSDEKLFF. The CDR3 DNA follows: TGTGCCAGCAGTCACGGAGGGTCTGATGAAAAACTGTTTTTT.

The chain links TRBV6-1 to TRBJ2-7; no clear D. The V end was cut by 3 bases, the J end by 2 bases, with 11 bases between. From germline, CDR1 is MNHNS and CDR2 SASEGT. This CDR3 comprises 14 residues. CDR3 sequence: CASSDWAGTYEQYF. CDR3 DNA sequence: TGTGCCAGCAGTGATTGGGCAGGCACCTACGAGCAGTACTTC.

This clone has just a few counts. The CDR3 region has the DNA TGTGCCAGCTGGACAGGGGTTGGCTACACCTTC. It translates to CASWTGVGYTF. The rearrangement uses TRBV2 and TRBJ1-2, with TRBD1 identical over 9 bases. Germline V CDR1 and CDR2: SNHLY, FYNNEI. V shed 8 bases and J 7 bases; nucleotides not matched to a gene: 2. This CDR3 comprises 11 residues.

The J gene is TRBJ2-2, the V gene TRBV7-9, with D perhaps TRBD1 (6 bases). CDR3 length equals 14 residues. Trimming stripped 4 bases from V and 5 bases from J, with 11 bases between. Germline V gene lookup returns CDR1 SEHNR and CDR2 FQNEAQ (reference sequence). The CDR3 sequence: CASSSGHTTGELFF. In DNA form, the CDR3 reads TGTGCCAGCAGCTCGGGACACACAACCGGGGAGCTGTTTTTT.

This sequence joins TRBV5-4 and TRBJ2-7, with TRBD1 matching over 11 bases. The length of the CDR3 is 15 residues. Per the germline V gene, CDR1 is SGHNT and CDR2 is YYREEE (reference sequence). V was pared by 0 bases and J by 2 bases, with 1 base of the junction left unmatched. This CDR3 is CASSLGGQGAYEQYF. As DNA, the CDR3 is TGTGCCAGCAGCTTGGGGGGACAGGGGGCCTACGAGCAGTACTTC.

CDR3 nucleotide sequence: TGTGCCAGCAGCATACAGGGACAGCACTATGGCTACACCTTC. Amino acid sequence: CASSIQGQHYGYTF. This chain uses TRBV11-2 with TRBJ1-2; 7 bases match TRBD1. Germline V CDR1 and CDR2: SGHAT, FQNNGV. V lost 5 bases to trimming and J lost 3 bases; unmatched junction nucleotides: 6. CDR3 length: 14 residues.

The V and J genes are TRBV2 and TRBJ1-5; 8 bases map to TRBD1. The CDR3 loop spans 17 amino acids. Germline CDR1 reads SNHLY; CDR2 reads FYNNEI. Unmatched junction bases numbered 10, after V lost 2 bases and J lost 4 bases. CDR3 residues: CASSEYARQGLNQPQHF. In nucleotides, the CDR3 is TGTGCCAGCAGTGAATACGCTCGACAGGGGTTAAATCAGCCCCAGCATTTT.

The chain has TRBV4-3 and TRBJ2-7, with D possibly matching TRBD1 (7 bases). Trimming shortened V by 0 bases and J by 5 bases, and 23 bases separated the two germline ends. In germline, CDR1 is LGHNA, CDR2 YSLEER. CDR3 size: 18 residues. The DNA for the CDR3 is TGCGCCAGCAGCCAAGAGATTTGGGAGGACAGGTCCCTCAACGAGCAGTACTTC. It is translated as CASSQEIWEDRSLNEQYF.

V and J are TRBV30 and TRBJ2-7; a weak D match, TRBD2 (6 bases). V was pared by 0 bases and J by 6 bases, with 15 bases between. Germline V gene sequence: CDR1 GTSNPN, CDR2 SVGIG (reference sequence). This CDR3 comprises 14 residues. For the CDR3, the DNA is TGTGCCTGGAGTGTAGGGACTGGATTCGGCGAGCAGTACTTC. It encodes CAWSVGTGFGEQYF.

Here the CDR3 DNA reads TGTGCCACCAGGCCACAGGGGGCTGATGAGCAGTTCTTC. Protein sequence: CATRPQGADEQFF. V usage is TRBV19 and J usage is TRBJ2-1; 9 positions match TRBD1. V lost 10 bases, J lost 8 bases, and 9 bases stayed unmatched. Germline-derived CDR1 and CDR2 are LNHDA and SQIVND (reference sequence). CDR3 size: 13 residues.

V and J are TRBV15 and TRBJ1-6; a possible D gene is TRBD1 (6 bases). From germline, CDR1 is LNHNV and CDR2 YYDKDF (reference sequence). The CDR3 has 17 residues. The V gene lost 1 base and the J gene lost 9 bases, with 19 bases spanning the gap. The CDR3 loop reads CATSRGEGGLGGSPLHF. The CDR3 DNA sequence: TGTGCCACCAGCAGAGGGGAGGGGGGATTAGGAGGTTCACCCCTCCACTTT. The full variable domain, in which reference TRBV15 and TRBJ1-6 provide the parts outside the CDR3, is DAMVIQNPRYQVTQFGKPVTLSCSQTLNHNVMYWYQQKSSQAPKLLFHYYDKDFNNEADTPDNFQSRRPNTSFCFLDIRSPGLGDTAMYLCATSRGEGGLGGSPLHFGNGTRLTVT.

The V and J genes are TRBV5-1 and TRBJ2-1; D unresolved. The V end was cut by 4 bases, the J end by 4 bases, with 6 bases between. Germline lookup yields CDR1 SGHRS and CDR2 YFSETQ. The CDR3 extends over 12 amino acids. This CDR3 reads CASSTGYNEQFF. For the CDR3, the DNA is TGCGCCAGCAGCACTGGATACAATGAGCAGTTCTTC.

This clone appeared a single time. The V and J genes are TRBV6-5 and TRBJ1-5, with D tentatively TRBD1 (5 bases). The length of the CDR3 is 13 residues. V dropped 5 bases and J dropped 7 bases, with 12 bases sitting between them. Germline loops: CDR1 MNHEY, CDR2 SVGAGI. The CDR3 sequence is CASSPGLWQPQHF. The CDR3 DNA reads TGTGCCAGCAGTCCAGGGCTTTGGCAGCCCCAGCATTTT.

A few counts support this clone. J is TRBJ1-6 and V is TRBV7-9, with D possibly matching TRBD1 (5 bases). The CDR3 contains 14 residues. V was shortened by 1 base and J by 6 bases, with 7 bases between the two germline ends. In germline, CDR1 is SEHNR, CDR2 FQNEAQ (reference sequence). This CDR3 is CASSLGQINSPLHF. DNA for the CDR3: TGTGCCAGCAGCTTAGGACAGATTAATTCACCCCTCCACTTT.

This chain joins TRBV9 and TRBJ1-1; a weak D match, TRBD1 (6 bases). With 0 bases removed from V and 7 bases from J, the gap between germline ends came to 13 bases. Germline V gene data show CDR1 as SGDLS and CDR2 as YYNGEE. This CDR3 spans 14 amino acids. The CDR3 sequence: CASSVGLGAGEAFF. DNA for the CDR3: TGTGCCAGCAGCGTAGGCCTGGGGGCGGGTGAAGCTTTCTTT.

J is TRBJ2-7 and V is TRBV4-3; 9 bases match TRBD2. V shed 0 bases and J 5 bases; nucleotides not matched to a gene: 8. Germline loops: CDR1 LGHNA, CDR2 YSLEER. This CDR3 contains 16 residues. CDR3: CASSQDFSSGTDEQYF. The CDR3 nucleotides read TGCGCCAGCAGCCAAGATTTTTCTAGCGGGACCGACGAGCAGTACTTC.

CDR3 protein: CATSLTSGAGETQYF. The CDR3 coding sequence is TGTGCCACCAGCCTGACTAGCGGGGCGGGAGAGACCCAGTACTTC. This sequence joins TRBV15 and TRBJ2-5; 11 positions match TRBD2. The germline gives CDR1 LNHNV, CDR2 YYDKDF (reference sequence). The CDR3 has 15 residues. J was trimmed by 4 bases and V by 5 bases; bases with no gene match: 6.

The chain joins TRBV6-4 to TRBJ2-7, with TRBD1 matching 7 bases. The CDR3 extends over 11 amino acids. The V segment lost 6 bases and the J segment 11 bases; nucleotides outside the gene matches: 7. Germline CDR1 and CDR2: MRHNA and SNTAGT. DNA for the CDR3: TGTGCCAGCAGCTTTTTTACAGGGGAGTACTTC. Its translation is CASSFFTGEYF.

The chain is built from TRBV7-2 and TRBJ2-7; D not certain. Germline V CDR1 and CDR2: SGHTA, FQGNSA. The V end lost 1 base, the J end lost 8 bases, and 18 bases lay between the germline ends. The CDR3 length is 15 residues. The CDR3 protein is CASSLVFPPLAQQYF. In DNA form, the CDR3 reads TGTGCCAGCAGCTTAGTCTTTCCCCCTCTCGCCCAGCAGTACTTC.

The chain joins TRBV9 to TRBJ1-4; TRBD1 agrees at 8 bases. Trimming removed 0 bases from V and 4 bases from J; junction bases left unmatched: 5. Germline V gene lookup returns CDR1 SGDLS and CDR2 YYNGEE. The CDR3 runs to 16 residues. In DNA form, the CDR3 reads TGTGCCAGCAGCGTAGGGCAGGGGGCACTTAATGAAAAACTGTTTTTT. Residues: CASSVGQGALNEKLFF.

The rearrangement links TRBV11-3 to TRBJ2-1, with 7 nucleotides matching TRBD2. The germline V gene has CDR1 SGHNT and CDR2 YENEEA. This CDR3 contains 16 residues. After removal of 0 bases from V and 4 bases from J, the junction contained 6 bases not matched to a gene. The CDR3 DNA follows: TGTGCCAGCAGCTTAGAAGCTAGCGGAGCGTACAATGAGCAGTTCTTC. Protein product: CASSLEASGAYNEQFF.

This clone was picked up one time. The germline gene is not matched at one end of the junction; a read error may be the cause. The rearrangement joins TRBV6-5 to TRBJ1-4, with 8 positions matching TRBD1. The germline V gene has CDR1 MNHEY and CDR2 SVGAGI. The CDR3 has 11 residues. The CDR3 sequence is CASSSTGELFF. DNA for the CDR3: TGTGCCAGCAGTTCGACAGGGGAACTTTTTTTT.

The V and J genes are TRBV4-3 and TRBJ1-5, with D perhaps TRBD1 (6 bases). The CDR3 length is 16 residues. The germline V and J ends were trimmed by 0 bases and 9 bases, with 18 bases remaining between them. Germline V CDR1 and CDR2: LGHNA, YSLEER. CDR3 sequence: CASSQDWGANGWPQHF. CDR3 DNA sequence: TGCGCCAGCAGCCAAGATTGGGGGGCCAACGGTTGGCCCCAGCATTTT.

This chain joins TRBV6-5 and TRBJ2-5, with D unclear. The length of the CDR3 is 15 residues. V was cut by 6 bases and J by 5 bases, with 19 bases left in between. From germline, CDR1 is MNHEY and CDR2 SVGAGI. CDR3 protein: CASSFTPRHFETQYF. The CDR3 nucleotides are TGTGCCAGCAGCTTTACCCCGAGACATTTTGAGACCCAGTACTTC.

The J gene is TRBJ2-1, the V gene TRBV7-8; weak D call: TRBD2 (5 bases). V lost 6 bases and J lost 7, with 13 bases in between. The V gene's germline CDR1 is SGHVS and CDR2 FQNEAQ. CDR3 size: 13 residues. The CDR3: CASSKADGNEQFF. The CDR3, as DNA: TGTGCCAGCAGTAAAGCGGATGGTAATGAGCAGTTCTTC.

The chain employs TRBV4-1 and TRBJ2-7, with TRBD2 as a possible D gene (5 bases). Germline CDR1 reads MGHRA; CDR2 reads YSYEKL. CDR3 length equals 15 residues. V lost 2 bases, J lost 3 bases, and 14 bases lay in between. The CDR3 DNA is TGCGCCAGCAGCCAAAACACTAGACAAAGCTACGAGCAGTACTTC. It encodes CASSQNTRQSYEQYF.

V gene TRBV27 combines with J gene TRBJ2-1, with D unclear. CDR1 is MNHEY and CDR2 is SMNVEV in the germline V gene (reference sequence). Deletions cut 3 bases from V and 4 bases from J, with 16 bases between. This CDR3 has 16 residues. The CDR3 DNA reads as TGTGCCAGCAGTTTCCTCTCCCCCGGAGAGTACAATGAGCAGTTCTTC. This codes for CASSFLSPGEYNEQFF.

The chain is built from TRBV13 and TRBJ2-2; unclear D gene. Looked up from germline, CDR1 is PRHDT and CDR2 is FYEKMQ (reference sequence). The CDR3 spans 15 residues. V lost 5 bases, J lost 0 bases, and 10 bases lay in between. CDR3 residues: CASSLSPANTGELFF. In DNA, the CDR3 is TGTGCCAGCAGCCTAAGCCCCGCGAACACCGGGGAGCTGTTTTTT.